Sequencing of this T cell receptor beta chain was carried out in a study of Graves' ophthalmopathy and Graves' hyperthyroidism. Study-wide points: Sensitivity reached approximately 89% and specificity roughly 81% for a 13-signature model separating ophthalmopathy from stable hyperthyroidism. Ophthalmopathy progression predictions by the model showed approximately 79% specificity and roughly 70% sensitivity.

In its sample, this clonotype was seen many times. Antigen: not known. The study excluded patients with other autoimmune diseases, uncontrolled infections, pregnancy or lactation. Clinical symptoms, serum thyroxine, TRAb, thyroid ultrasound and orbital computed tomography were relied on for diagnosis. From RNA, the CDR3 regions of TCR beta chains were amplified and sequenced. In the first round, RT-PCR was carried out with HTBI primers, and a multiplex PCR formed the second round. TCRdb recomputed calls from the multiplex PCR reads with MiXCR, one row per CDR3 protein. In the table there are about 380,000 distinct CDR3 sequences, 15% of which are singletons. Trimming shortened V by 1 base and J by 5 bases, and 18 bases separated the two germline ends. Per germline, CDR1 LNHNV and CDR2 YYDKDF (reference sequence). CDR3 length equals 17 residues.

The origin of this receptor is a woman aged 18-29 years with stable Graves' hyperthyroidism. Sequences were obtained from peripheral blood. This chain links TRBV15 with TRBJ1-5; no firm D call. This chain's CDR3 is CATSRGEVLVIDQPQHF. For the CDR3, the DNA is TGTGCCACCAGCAGAGGAGAGGTACTGGTAATAGATCAGCCCCAGCATTTT.